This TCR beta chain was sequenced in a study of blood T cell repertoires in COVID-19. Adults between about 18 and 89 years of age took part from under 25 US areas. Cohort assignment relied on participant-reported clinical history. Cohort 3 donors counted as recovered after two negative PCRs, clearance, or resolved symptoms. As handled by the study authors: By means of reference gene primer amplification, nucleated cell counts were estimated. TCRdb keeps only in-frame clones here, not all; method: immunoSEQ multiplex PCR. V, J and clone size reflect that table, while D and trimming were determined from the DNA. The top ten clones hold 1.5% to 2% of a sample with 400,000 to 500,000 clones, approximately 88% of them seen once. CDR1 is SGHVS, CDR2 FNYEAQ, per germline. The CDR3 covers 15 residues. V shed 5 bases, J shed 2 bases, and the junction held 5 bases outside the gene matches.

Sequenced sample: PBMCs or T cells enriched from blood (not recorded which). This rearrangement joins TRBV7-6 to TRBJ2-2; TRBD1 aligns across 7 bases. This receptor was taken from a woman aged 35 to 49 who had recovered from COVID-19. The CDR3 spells CASSRGQTNTGELFF. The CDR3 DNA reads TGTGCCAGCAGCCGGGGACAGACCAACACCGGGGAGCTGTTTTTT.